The next 21 T cell receptor beta chains were all read from a single sample in a study of cytomegalovirus exposure and HLA in healthy donors. The PCR made use of 60 Vbeta and 13 Jbeta primers. Here immunoSEQ multiplex PCR was the method, and the copy in TCRdb shows in-frame clones only, minus some. The sample lists 150,000 to 200,000 clones, around 85% occurring once. Sequencing was carried out using PBMCs. These receptors all stem from a human donor in good health.

The chain uses TRBV6-6 and TRBJ1-2; D perhaps matches TRBD1 (5 bases). Germline CDR1 MNHNY, CDR2 SVGAGI (reference sequence). The V end was cut by 0 bases, the J end by 5 bases, with 13 bases between. The CDR3 loop spans 15 amino acids. CDR3: CASSYSQGTLYGYTF. In DNA, the CDR3 is TGTGCCAGCAGTTACTCCCAGGGAACGCTTTATGGCTACACCTTC.

The chain joins TRBV1 to TRBJ2-5; TRBD1 reflects the table's D call only, with no check against the DNA. TRBV1 is listed as a pseudogene. This CDR3 has 15 amino acids. The CDR3 region has the DNA TGCACCAGCAGTCCGGACAGGGGATATCAAGAGACCCAGTACTTC. Translating it yields CTSSPDRGYQETQYF.

The chain is built from TRBV18 and TRBJ2-7; D might be TRBD1 (6 bases). The length of the CDR3 is 14 residues. Germline V CDR1 and CDR2: KGHSH, LQKENI. V shed 4 bases and J shed 2 bases, with 12 bases lying between them. CDR3 in amino acids: CASSQDSAAYEQYF. CDR3 nucleotide sequence: TGTGCCAGCTCACAGGACAGCGCTGCCTACGAGCAGTACTTC.

This clone was seen a handful of times. The gene calls are TRBV4-1 and TRBJ1-4; possibly TRBD1 for D (6 bases). The V end was cut by 5 bases, the J end by 12 bases, with 22 bases between. This CDR3 region has 15 residues. Germline V gene lookup returns CDR1 MGHRA and CDR2 YSYEKL. Here the CDR3 DNA reads TGCGCCAGCAGCAGACCGGGACAAAGAATGAATGAACTGTTTTTT. Protein: CASSRPGQRMNELFF.

This clone was seen a few times. One end of the junction is discordant with germline, which a read error may explain. The rearrangement joins TRBV6-1 to TRBJ1-1, with no clear D. Germline V CDR1 and CDR2: MNHNS, SASEGT. The CDR3 length is 12 residues. CDR3 residues: CASTEPYTEAFF. DNA for the CDR3: TGTGCCAGCACTGAACCATACACTGAAGCTTTCTTT.

The gene calls are TRBV7-6 and TRBJ1-5; D not resolved. This CDR3 has 14 residues. Germline V gene lookup returns CDR1 SGHVS and CDR2 FNYEAQ. V lost 1 base and J lost 1, with 5 bases in between. This CDR3 is CASSLGRSNQPQHF. Written as DNA, the CDR3 is TGTGCCAGCAGCTTAGGGAGAAGCAATCAGCCCCAGCATTTT.

The genes are TRBV29-1 and TRBJ2-3; D gene unclear. The ends were cut back, 1 base at V and 1 base at J, with 9 bases in the middle. This CDR3 is built from 14 residues. Germline V CDR1 and CDR2: SQVTM, ANQGSEA. CDR3 bases: TGCAGCGTTGAAGTCGGCAGGCGCACAGATACGCAGTATTTT. This encodes CSVEVGRRTDTQYF.

The genes are TRBV5-6 and TRBJ1-1; D possibly corresponds to TRBD1 (5 bases). Trimming shortened V by 4 bases and J by 8 bases, and 12 bases separated the two germline ends. The CDR3 extends over 12 amino acids. Germline assignment: CDR1 SGHDT and CDR2 YYEEEE. The CDR3 region is CASSGTGTEAFF. CDR3 nucleotide sequence: TGTGCCAGCAGCGGAACAGGTACGGAAGCTTTCTTT.

The DNA of the CDR3 is TGCGCCAGCAGCCAGGGGCAGGGGGAGCAGTACTTC. Translated, it gives CASSQGQGEQYF. The V gene is TRBV4-1, the J gene TRBJ2-7; weak D call: TRBD1 (6 bases). Trimming shortened V by 3 bases and J by 7 bases, and 10 bases separated the two germline ends. CDR1 and CDR2 (germline): MGHRA, YSYEKL. This CDR3 spans 12 amino acids.

This clone was observed a handful of times. The gene calls are TRBV2 and TRBJ1-5, with TRBD1 matching 7 bases. The CDR3 loop spans 14 amino acids. From germline, CDR1 is SNHLY and CDR2 FYNNEI. Trimming cost V 7 bases and J 1 base; bases outside gene matches: 4. CDR3 sequence (DNA): TGTGCCAGCAAGAGGACAGGAAGCAATCAGCCCCAGCATTTT. Translation gives CASKRTGSNQPQHF. The full variable domain, completed using reference TRBV2 and TRBJ1-5, is EPEVTQTPSHQVTQMGQEVILRCVPISNHLYFYWYRQILGQKVEFLVSFYNNEISEKSEIFDDQFSVERPDGSNFTLKIRSTKLEDSAMYFCASKRTGSNQPQHFGDGTRLSIL.

Remarks on this clone: Compared with germline, one end of the junction differs, possibly owing to a read error. The V gene is TRBV7-2, the J gene TRBJ1-3; 7 nucleotides agree with TRBD1. The CDR3 length is 15 residues. Germline V gives CDR1 SGHTA, CDR2 FQGNSA. CDR3: CASTLGDRSGNTIYF. The CDR3 DNA reads TGTGCCAGCACCTTAGGGGACAGAAGTGGAAACACCATATATTTT.

The chain links TRBV11-3 to TRBJ2-2; TRBD1 aligns across 11 bases. The CDR3 has 14 residues. V lost 5 bases to trimming and J lost 5 bases; unmatched junction nucleotides: 1. Germline CDR1 and CDR2: SGHNT and YENEEA. CDR3 coding DNA: TGTGCCAGCAGCGGGACAGGGGGAACCGGGGAGCTGTTTTTT. Protein: CASSGTGGTGELFF.

The chain couples TRBV7-3 to TRBJ2-2; D is ambiguous. The CDR3 covers 14 residues. Germline CDR1 reads SGHTA; CDR2 reads FQGTGA. Between the trimmed V and J ends, which lost 0 bases and 4 bases, there was a span of 6 bases. CDR3 protein: CASSLTPGTGELFF. As DNA, the CDR3 is TGTGCCAGCAGCTTAACACCGGGCACCGGGGAGCTGTTTTTT.

The chain couples TRBV15 to TRBJ2-2; possibly TRBD1 for D (5 bases). The CDR3 consists of 14 residues. The V gene lost 1 base and the J gene lost 3 bases, with 6 bases spanning the gap. Germline CDR1 and CDR2: LNHNV and YYDKDF (reference sequence). The CDR3 spells CATSRGRDTGELFF. CDR3 DNA sequence: TGTGCCACCAGCAGAGGCAGGGACACCGGGGAGCTGTTTTTT.

The chain is built from TRBV4-3 and TRBJ1-2; a possible D gene is TRBD1 (6 bases). Germline CDR1 reads LGHNA; CDR2 reads YSLEER. The CDR3 has 15 amino acids. Trimming shortened V by 3 bases and J by 0 bases, and 11 bases separated the two germline ends. The CDR3 DNA reads TGCGCCAGCAGCCACGGACAGCCCACTAACTATGGCTACACCTTC. The encoded protein is CASSHGQPTNYGYTF.

The chain has TRBV13 and TRBJ1-6; D remains ambiguous. The CDR3 is made up of 13 amino acids. CDR1 and CDR2 (germline): PRHDT, FYEKMQ (reference sequence). The V end lost 2 bases, the J end lost 6 bases, and 5 bases lay between the germline ends. CDR3 in amino acids: CASSLQANSPLHF. CDR3 bases: TGTGCCAGCAGCTTACAGGCTAATTCACCCCTCCACTTT. Full variable domain (missing parts from reference TRBV13 and TRBJ1-6): AAGVIQSPRHLIKEKRETATLKCYPIPRHDTVYWYQQGPGQDPQFLISFYEKMQSDKGSIPDRFSAQQFSDYHSELNMSSLELGDSALYFCASSLQANSPLHFGNGTRLTVT.

The chain employs TRBV5-5 and TRBJ1-6; D is perhaps TRBD1 (5 bases). Germline V CDR1 and CDR2: SGHKS, YYEKEE (reference sequence). V lost 4 bases to trimming and J lost 7 bases, with 12 bases between them. This CDR3 region has 14 residues. CDR3 in amino acids: CASSLRVLNSPLHF. The CDR3 bases are TGTGCCAGCAGCCTCAGGGTACTAAATTCACCCCTCCACTTT.

V and J are TRBV5-1 and TRBJ2-7; 9 bases fit TRBD1. This CDR3 is 14 amino acids long. Germline trimming cut 4 bases from V and 5 bases from J; bases unmatched to any gene: 7. Germline CDR1 is SGHRS and CDR2 is YFSETQ. CDR3 in amino acids: CASSPQGAQNEQYF. In nucleotides, the CDR3 is TGCGCCAGCAGCCCACAGGGGGCCCAGAACGAGCAGTACTTC. The whole variable domain, filled in from reference TRBV5-1 and TRBJ2-7, reads KAGVTQTPRYLIKTRGQQVTLSCSPISGHRSVSWYQQTPGQGLQFLFEYFSETQRNKGNFPGRFSGRQFSNSRSEMNVSTLELGDSALYLCASSPQGAQNEQYFGPGTRLTVT.

The V and J genes are TRBV13 and TRBJ1-4; 7 bases agree with TRBD1. CDR1 and CDR2 (germline): PRHDT, FYEKMQ (reference sequence). The CDR3 has 15 residues. The V and J ends lost 4 bases and 6 bases, in that order; junction bases with no gene match: 8. In DNA, the CDR3 is TGTGCCAGCAGCTCTGTTCAGGGGGGAGATGAAAAACTGTTTTTT. Protein product: CASSSVQGGDEKLFF.

DNA of the CDR3: TGTGCCATCGGGACAGCGGGCCCTAATCAGCCCCAGCATTTT. Protein product: CAIGTAGPNQPQHF. The genes are TRBV10-3 and TRBJ1-5; 7 bases are a match to TRBD1. V lost 8 bases, J lost 4 bases, and 8 bases stayed unmatched. The CDR3 length is 14 residues. Germline V gene lookup returns CDR1 ENHRY and CDR2 SYGVKD.

The chain carries TRBV4-3 and TRBJ1-4, with 11 bases aligning to TRBD1. Trimming cost V 3 bases and J 7 bases; bases outside gene matches: 10. The CDR3 loop spans 17 amino acids. Germline V CDR1 and CDR2: LGHNA, YSLEER. CDR3 protein: CASSQSNLGTGGEKLFF. The CDR3 DNA is TGCGCCAGCAGCCAGAGTAATTTGGGGACAGGGGGTGAAAAACTGTTTTTT.